This T cell receptor (beta chain) was obtained from a study of spatial heterogeneity in lung cancer (dated by TCRdb to about 2019). At the level of the whole study: More beta-chain than alpha-chain transcripts were consistently detected, likely reflecting higher beta-chain transcript abundance. In the raw uncorrected reads, each unique combination of TCR and UMI appeared more than ten times on average. TCR alpha and beta repertoires were quantitatively compared across multiple tumor regions, matched nontumor lung and blood in non-small cell lung cancer. Nonsynonymous mutation counts, determined by whole-exome sequencing of tumor tissue, were related to TCR repertoire features. At surgery, some 200 tumor regions, almost 65 matched nontumor lung samples and 56 PBMC samples were TCR-sequenced for both alpha and beta chains. Results the study describes overall, beyond this receptor: Ubiquitous expanded tumor TCRs were found in blood more often at tumor resection than at routine follow-up. Additional single-cell paired TCR alpha and beta sequencing was considered necessary to confirm, at a functional level, the hypothesis that regional TCRs recognize regional mutations.

Library method: 5' RACE. Sequencing instrument: NextSeq 500. The TCR library protocol attached a unique molecular identifier to each TCR cDNA molecule to allow correction of PCR and sequencing errors. As for how the authors treated the data: Decombinator tools were used for TCR identification, UMI-based error correction and CDR3 extraction. Expanded TCRs were defined as those above a frequency of 2 per 1,000, corresponding to the top 1% of the tumor frequency distribution. Renyi diversity was calculated using the R vegan package after each repertoire was subsampled 100 times to 5,000 TCRs. CDR3 similarity networks were built from amino acid triplet string-kernel similarity, with CDR3s being connected when pairwise similarity was above 0.82. TCRdb handled the public reads itself, with Q25 trimming in fastp and clone calling in MiXCR, and kept productive beta chains. Identical CDR3 protein sequences are pooled into one entry, listed with their most common genes and DNA. The V and J calls were not made by the authors but by TCRdb's processing. The sample records more than 35,000 distinct CDR3 sequences, around 5.5% of which are singletons. About 25% of the sample is in the top ten clones.

The germline V gene provides CDR1 SGHTA and CDR2 FQGNSA. From the cysteine through the phenylalanine, the CDR3 covers 16 amino acids. Only the CDR3 DNA stays, 48 bases, in frame from base 1. Trimming takes 0 bases from V and 2 bases from J, and the germline ends sit 12 bases apart. This specimen's time point label, interpreted: sample taken at primary tumor resection. Without any cell sorting, TCR sequencing was performed on whole RNA extracted either from tumor and nontumor lung tissue or from cryopreserved PBMC samples. Samples were obtained from 72 patients with early-stage, untreated non-small cell lung cancer from the lung TRACERx cohort. Only patients with enough RNA available from two or more tumor regions were chosen for TCR sequencing. In this sample, this clonotype turned up once. Its antigen has not been determined. There are no base qualities to consult, and no much larger clone falls within one base. Evidence from one read is weak.

The receptor's source is a female donor with early-stage non-small cell lung cancer. The chain is made from TRBV7-2 and TRBJ2-3; the D segment could be TRBD1, given 5 matching bases. The sequences come from PBMCs, collected at surgery. Here is the DNA: TGTGCCAGCAGCTTAGCGGCAGGGAACCCCACAGATACGCAGTATTTT. This translates into CASSLAAGNPTDTQYF.